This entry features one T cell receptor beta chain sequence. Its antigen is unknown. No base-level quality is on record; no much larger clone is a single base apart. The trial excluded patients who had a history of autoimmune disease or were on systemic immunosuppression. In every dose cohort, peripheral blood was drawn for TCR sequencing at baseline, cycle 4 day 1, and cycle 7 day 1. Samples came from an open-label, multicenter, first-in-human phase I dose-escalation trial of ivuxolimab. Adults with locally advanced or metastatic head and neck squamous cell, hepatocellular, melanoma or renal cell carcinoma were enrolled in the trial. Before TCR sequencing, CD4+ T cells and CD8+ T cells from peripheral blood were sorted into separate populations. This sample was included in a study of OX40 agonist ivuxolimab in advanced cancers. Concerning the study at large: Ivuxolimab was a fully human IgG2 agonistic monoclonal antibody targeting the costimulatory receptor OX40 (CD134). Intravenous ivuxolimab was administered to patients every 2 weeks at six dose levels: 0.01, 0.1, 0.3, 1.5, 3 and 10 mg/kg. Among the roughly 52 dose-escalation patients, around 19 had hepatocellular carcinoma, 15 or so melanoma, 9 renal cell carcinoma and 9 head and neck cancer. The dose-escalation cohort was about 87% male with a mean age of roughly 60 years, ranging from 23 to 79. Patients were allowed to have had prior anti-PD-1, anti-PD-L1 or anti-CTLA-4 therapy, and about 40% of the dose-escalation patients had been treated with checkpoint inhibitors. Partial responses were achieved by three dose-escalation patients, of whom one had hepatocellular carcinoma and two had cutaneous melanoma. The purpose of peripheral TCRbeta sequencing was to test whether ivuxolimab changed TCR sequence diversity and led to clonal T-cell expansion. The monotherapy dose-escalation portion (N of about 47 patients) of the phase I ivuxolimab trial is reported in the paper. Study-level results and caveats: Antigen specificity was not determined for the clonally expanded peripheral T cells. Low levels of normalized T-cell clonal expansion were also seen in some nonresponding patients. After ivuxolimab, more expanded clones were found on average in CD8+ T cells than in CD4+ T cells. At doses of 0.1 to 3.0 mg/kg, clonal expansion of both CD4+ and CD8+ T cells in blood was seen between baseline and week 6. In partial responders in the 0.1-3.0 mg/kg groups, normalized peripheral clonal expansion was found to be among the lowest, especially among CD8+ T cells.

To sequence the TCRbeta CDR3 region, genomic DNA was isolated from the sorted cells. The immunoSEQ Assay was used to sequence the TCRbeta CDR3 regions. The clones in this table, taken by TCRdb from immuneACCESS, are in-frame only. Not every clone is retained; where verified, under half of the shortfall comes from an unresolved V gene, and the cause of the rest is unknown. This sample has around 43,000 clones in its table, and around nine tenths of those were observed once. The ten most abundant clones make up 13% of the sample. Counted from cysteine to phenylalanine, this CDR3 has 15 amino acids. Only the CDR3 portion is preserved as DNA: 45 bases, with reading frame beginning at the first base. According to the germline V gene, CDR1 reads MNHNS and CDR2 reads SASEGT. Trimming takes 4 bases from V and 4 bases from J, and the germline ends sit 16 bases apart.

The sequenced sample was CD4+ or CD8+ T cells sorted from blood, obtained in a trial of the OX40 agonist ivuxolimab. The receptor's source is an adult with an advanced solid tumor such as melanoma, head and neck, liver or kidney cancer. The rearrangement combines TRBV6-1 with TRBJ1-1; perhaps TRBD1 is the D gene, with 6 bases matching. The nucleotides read TGTGCCAGCAGTGGTGAGACAGGAGTGGGCACTGAAGCTTTCTTT. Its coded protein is CASSGETGVGTEAFF.